The subject of this entry is one TCR beta chain. Antigen unknown. Germline CDR1 is MNHEY and CDR2 is SVGAGI. Unmatched junction bases numbered 10, after V lost 6 bases and J lost 0 bases. The CDR3 contains 17 residues. Individually, cDNA molecules had unique molecular identifiers attached to them. Each CDR3 protein is one row after TCRdb ran MiXCR on the 5' RACE reads. The repertoire consists of 84,000 or so distinct CDR3 sequences, with 9.5% to 13% occurring once and the leading ten covering over 2.5%. The data derive from a study of early T cells in non-severe SARS-CoV-2 infection. Study overall: Chains were unpaired, as sequencing was done on bulk RNA from unsorted whole blood.

Study-wide results and caveats: CD4 and private specificities were missed by VDJdb matching, which favored anti-spike CD8 responses.

V and J are TRBV6-5 and TRBJ1-3; 8 positions agree with TRBD1. Sample: whole blood. This clonotype was obtained from an adult who was a healthcare worker with PCR-confirmed SARS-CoV-2 infection or an uninfected control (not recorded which). This CDR3 reads CASRPPGQVFSGNTIYF. In nucleotides, the CDR3 is TGTGCCAGCAGGCCCCCGGGACAGGTATTCTCTGGAAACACCATATATTTT.